The rows below give T cell receptor beta chains drawn from one sample of a study of blood T cell repertoires in COVID-19. Produced via immunoSEQ multiplex PCR; TCRdb's table is partial and in-frame only. The repertoire holds a few hundred thousand clones, with 86% as singletons. The sequenced sample was PBMCs or T cells enriched from blood (not recorded which). The receptors derive from a woman in her 40s with acute COVID-19. The CDR3 runs from the conserved cysteine through the conserved F or W. Fields, in order: D gene, V gene, clone size, J gene, CDR3 DNA, CDR3 protein. The D gene is left open where the match is weak. A row's size may be missing; if present it is once, few, many or a size class.

>-|TRBV3-1/TRBV3-2|-|TRBJ1-3
TGTGCCAGCAGCCAAGATCAGGGGAACACCATATATTTT
CASSQDQGNTIYF
>TRBD1|TRBV12-3/TRBV12-4|-|TRBJ2-5
TGTGCCAGCAGCCCACAGGGGCAAGAGACCCAGTACTTC
CASSPQGQETQYF
>-|TRBV19|-|TRBJ1-2
TGTGCCAGTAGTATGAGTCGGGACTATGGCTACACCTTC
CASSMSRDYGYTF
>-|TRBV12-3/TRBV12-4|-|TRBJ2-1
TGTGCCAGCAGTTTGGGCCCCATGGAGTTCTTC
CASSLGPMEFF
>-|TRBV29-1|-|TRBJ2-1
TGCAGCGTCCAAGGGGGGGCGGGAGCCGACTACAATGAGCAGTTCTTC
CSVQGGAGADYNEQFF
>TRBD2|TRBV5-4|-|TRBJ2-1
TGTGCCAGCAGCTTGGAGGTTACTAGCGGGAGGGGAAATGAGCAGTTCTTC
CASSLEVTSGRGNEQFF
>-|TRBV4-2|-|TRBJ2-7
TGTGCCAGCAGCCAGATCTCTGGGAGGCCACCCTACGAGCAGTACTTC
CASSQISGRPPYEQYF
>TRBD1|TRBV19|once|TRBJ1-6
TGTGCCAGTAGTAAGCGGACAGGGAGAGATTCACCCCTCCACTTT
CASSKRTGRDSPLHF
>-|TRBV28|-|TRBJ1-1
TGTGCCAGCAGTTCTGGCAGGACAAACACTGAAGCTTTCTTT
CASSSGRTNTEAFF
>-|TRBV29-1|-|TRBJ2-2
TGCAGCTATGTAGGGGCCTCGAGCACCGGGGAGCTGTTTTTT
CSYVGASSTGELFF
>TRBD1|TRBV11-2|-|TRBJ2-2
TGTGCCAGCAGCTTATCGGGGACAGGCGGGGAGCTGTTTTTT
CASSLSGTGGELFF
>TRBD2|TRBV27|-|TRBJ2-1
TGTGCCAGCAGTTCAAAACCGGGACTAGCGGCCAGAAAGAGCTCCTACAATGAGCAGTTCTTC
CASSSKPGLAARKSSYNEQFF
>-|TRBV4-1|once|TRBJ1-1
TGCGCCAGCAGCCAAGACAGGGGAATGGGTGCTTTCTTT
CASSQDRGMGAFF
>TRBD2|TRBV5-5|few|TRBJ2-1
TGTGCCAGCAGCTCGAAAAGCTTGGGGACTAGGATCGATGAGCAGTTCTTC
CASSSKSLGTRIDEQFF
>TRBD2|TRBV7-8|once|TRBJ2-1
TGTGCCAGCAGCCTTCCCCCAGCGGGAGGTATTAATGAGCAGTTCTTC
CASSLPPAGGINEQFF
>TRBD2|TRBV6-6|few|TRBJ2-3
TGTGCCAGCAGTCGACTAGCCCAAGAGGGCACAGATACGCAGTATTTT
CASSRLAQEGTDTQYF
>TRBD1|TRBV27|-|TRBJ2-7
TGTGCCAGCAGTTTAAGGGACAGGGTAACCAACGAGCAGTACTTC
CASSLRDRVTNEQYF
>-|TRBV28|-|TRBJ1-2
TGTGCCAGCAATTCGGCGGTCACGGGCTACACCTTC
CASNSAVTGYTF
>-|TRBV28|-|TRBJ2-7
TGTGCCAGCAGTTTGACTAGCTACGAGCAGTACTTC
CASSLTSYEQYF
>TRBD2|TRBV2|once|TRBJ2-1
TGTGCCACCGGGACTAGCTATGAGCAGTTCTTC
CATGTSYEQFF
>TRBD1|TRBV28|-|TRBJ1-1
TGTGCCAGCAGTTTGACAGGGCGTACAGCTTTCTTT
CASSLTGRTAFF
>-|TRBV15|few|TRBJ2-7
TGTGCCACCAGCAGAGATCGGACAGGGAGGGGACCAAGCTCCTACGAGCAGTACTTC
CATSRDRTGRGPSSYEQYF
>-|TRBV18|-|TRBJ2-7
TGTGCCAGCTCACCCTTAGATCGCGAGCAGTACTTC
CASSPLDREQYF
>-|TRBV28|-|TRBJ1-5
TGTGCCAGCATGGTCGCGGGGCAGGGTCTGCTTCAGCCCCAGCATTTT
CASMVAGQGLLQPQHF
>-|TRBV3-1/TRBV3-2|-|TRBJ1-4
TGTGCCAGCAGCCAGTTAGGCTCGGAGGAAAAACTGTTTTTT
CASSQLGSEEKLFF
>-|TRBV28|-|TRBJ1-3
TGTGCCAGCAGTTTCGGGGGGATGGGAAACACCATATATTTT
CASSFGGMGNTIYF
>-|TRBV7-9|-|TRBJ2-1
TGTGCCAGCAGCTCCCAATCGGTCAATGAGCAGTTCTTC
CASSSQSVNEQFF
>-|TRBV30|few|TRBJ1-6
TGTGCCTGGAGCGCCGGGACCTATAATTCACCCCTCCACTTT
CAWSAGTYNSPLHF
>TRBD2|TRBV4-1|-|TRBJ2-2
TGCGCCAGCAGCCGGAAAAGCGGGAGTACCGGGGAGCTGTTTTTT
CASSRKSGSTGELFF